The entry below describes one T cell receptor beta chain. Sequencing was performed with immunoSEQ multiplex PCR; in TCRdb, only in-frame clones are kept and a portion is missing. The sample holds roughly 200,000 clones, approximately 87% seen once. Between the trimmed V and J ends, which lost 3 bases and 8 bases, there was a span of 15 bases. The germline CDR1 and CDR2 sequences are SNHLY and FYNNEI. The CDR3 loop spans 14 amino acids. These data belong to a study of blood T cell repertoires in COVID-19. Sequenced sample: peripheral blood. The chain uses TRBV2 and TRBJ2-3, with D hard to call. The sequence was collected from a man between 60 and 70 years old who had recovered from COVID-19. CDR3 protein: CASSDDILRSTQYF. CDR3 bases: TGTGCCAGCAGTGACGATATCCTCCGGAGTACGCAGTATTTT.